This T cell receptor beta chain was obtained from a study of OX40 agonist ivuxolimab in advanced cancers. CDR1 SGDLS and CDR2 YYNGEE come from the germline V gene. CDR3 length: 13 amino acids. V lost 4 bases and J 5 bases, leaving 7 bases between the germline ends. The protocol was immunoSEQ multiplex PCR, while the TCRdb copy is restricted to in-frame clones and leaves out a portion. The table lists about 58,000 clones, 75% to 90% of them singletons. The source is an adult with an advanced solid tumor such as melanoma, head and neck, liver or kidney cancer. The source was CD4+ or CD8+ T cells sorted from blood, collected in a trial of the OX40 agonist ivuxolimab. V and J are TRBV9 and TRBJ1-6; D call uncertain. The CDR3 nucleotides read TGTGCCAGCAGCACGTCGGATAATTCACCCCTCCACTTT. Protein: CASSTSDNSPLHF.